These 28 T cell receptor beta chains originate from one sample sequenced in a study of early T cells in non-severe SARS-CoV-2 infection. TCRdb reprocessed the 5' RACE reads with MiXCR, giving one entry per CDR3 protein. This table has 100,000 to 150,000 distinct CDR3 sequences, under 15% appearing once. The sample taken for sequencing was whole blood. These receptors all come from an adult who was a healthcare worker with PCR-confirmed SARS-CoV-2 infection or an uninfected control (not recorded which).

The table lists this clonotype with a few counts. The chain's CDR3 is CASSQDPTGENEKLFF. The CDR3 region has the DNA TGCGCCAGCAGCCAAGATCCTACGGGGGAAAATGAAAAACTGTTTTTT. The chain has TRBV4-1 and TRBJ1-4; perhaps TRBD1 as D (5 bases). Germline V gene sequence: CDR1 MGHRA, CDR2 YSYEKL. There are 16 residues in the CDR3. V was cut by 0 bases and J by 5 bases, with 13 bases left in between.

The table lists this clonotype with many counts. The chain carries TRBV19 and TRBJ1-5; D call uncertain. CDR1 and CDR2 (germline): LNHDA, SQIVND (reference sequence). The CDR3 covers 15 residues. V was clipped by 11 bases and J by 4 bases, with 21 bases between them. Here the CDR3 reads CASSLARWTNQPQHF. The CDR3 DNA sequence: TGTGCCTCTAGCCTGGCCAGGTGGACGAATCAGCCCCAGCATTTT.

This clonotype was detected many times. The chain links TRBV5-6 to TRBJ1-2; 7 nucleotides line up with TRBD1. The CDR3 runs to 14 residues. Trimming at V came to 0 bases and at J to 4 bases, leaving 3 bases not matched to a gene. The germline V gene has CDR1 SGHDT and CDR2 YYEEEE. CDR3 bases: TGTGCCAGCAGCTTGGGGACAGGAGGCTATGGCTACACCTTC. It codes for CASSLGTGGYGYTF.

This clonotype was counted a few times. The rearrangement uses TRBV6-5 and TRBJ2-2; TRBD2 agrees at 11 bases. CDR1 and CDR2 (germline): MNHEY, SVGAGI. This CDR3 region has 16 residues. The trim removed 4 bases at V and 5 bases at J, leaving 6 bases unmatched. CDR3: CASSSLGTSGTGELFF. The CDR3 DNA is TGTGCCAGCAGTTCCCTCGGGACTAGCGGAACCGGGGAGCTGTTTTTT.

In DNA, the CDR3 is TGTGCCAGCAGGACCTACAGCACCGGGGAGCTGTTTTTT. This translates into CASRTYSTGELFF. The rearrangement links TRBV11-2 to TRBJ2-2; unclear D gene. Germline V gene data show CDR1 as SGHAT and CDR2 as FQNNGV. V lost 6 bases to trimming and J lost 4 bases, with 9 bases between them. The CDR3 consists of 13 residues.

V gene TRBV7-9 combines with J gene TRBJ1-2; the D is unclear. CDR1 SEHNR and CDR2 FQNEAQ come from the germline V gene (reference sequence). This CDR3 spans 14 amino acids. Trimming left V 1 base short and J 6 bases short, with 12 bases between. The CDR3 is CASSLGSQADGYTF. CDR3 DNA: TGTGCCAGCAGCTTAGGAAGTCAAGCGGATGGCTACACCTTC. The whole variable domain, remainder taken from reference TRBV7-9 and TRBJ1-2, is DTGVSQNPRHKITKRGQNVTFRCDPISEHNRLYWYRQTLGQGPEFLTYFQNEAQLEKSRLLSDRFSAERPKGSFSTLEIQRTEQGDSAMYLCASSLGSQADGYTFGSGTRLTVV.

The J gene is TRBJ2-2, the V gene TRBV29-1; TRBD2 might be the D (6 bases). Trimming pared 6 bases from V and 6 bases from J, leaving 17 bases between. This CDR3 is 14 amino acids long. Looked up from germline, CDR1 is SQVTM and CDR2 is ANQGSEA. CDR3 sequence: CSVAWGLNAGELFF. Written as DNA, the CDR3 is TGCAGCGTCGCCTGGGGACTTAACGCCGGGGAGCTGTTTTTT.

This clonotype was counted at least ten times. The chain combines TRBV7-3 with TRBJ2-3, with D possibly called TRBD1 or TRBD2 (5 bases each). The ends were cut back, 2 bases at V and 2 bases at J, with 8 bases in the middle. Per the germline V gene, CDR1 is SGHTA and CDR2 is FQGTGA. This CDR3 has 14 residues. CDR3 region: CASSLGTDTDTQYF. CDR3 coding DNA: TGTGCCAGCAGCTTAGGGACGGACACAGATACGCAGTATTTT.

This clonotype was seen more than once but under ten times. V and J are TRBV18 and TRBJ1-1; possibly TRBD1 for D (5 bases). Germline V gene sequence: CDR1 KGHSH, CDR2 LQKENI. The ends were cut back, 1 base at V and 6 bases at J, with 15 bases in the middle. CDR3 length: 15 residues. CDR3 loop: CASSPLGRGYAEAFF. As DNA, the CDR3 is TGTGCCAGCTCACCACTGGGGCGGGGGTACGCTGAAGCTTTCTTT. Full variable domain (rest looked up from reference TRBV18 and TRBJ1-1): NAGVMQNPRHLVRRRGQEARLRCSPMKGHSHVYWYRQLPEEGLKFMVYLQKENIIDESGMPKERFSAEFPKEGPSILRIQQVVRGDSAAYFCASSPLGRGYAEAFFGQGTRLTVV.

This clonotype was seen only a few times. The gene calls are TRBV11-1 and TRBJ2-1; 10 positions agree with TRBD1. After removal of 5 bases from V and 8 bases from J, the junction contained 6 bases not matched to a gene. Germline V gene sequence: CDR1 SGHAT, CDR2 FQDESV (reference sequence). The CDR3 covers 14 residues. The CDR3 reads CASSRQGAGDEQFF. The CDR3 nucleotides read TGTGCCAGCAGCCGACAGGGGGCGGGCGATGAGCAGTTCTTC.

V gene TRBV5-1 combines with J gene TRBJ2-2, with D perhaps matching TRBD2 (5 bases). Trimming took 1 base from V and 4 from J, leaving 8 bases between them. The CDR3 loop spans 14 amino acids. The germline gives CDR1 SGHRS, CDR2 YFSETQ. The CDR3 is CASSLREPTGELFF. The CDR3 DNA reads TGCGCCAGCAGCTTGAGGGAGCCCACCGGGGAGCTGTTTTTT.

This clonotype was seen only a few times. V is TRBV10-3 and J is TRBJ2-1; TRBD1 agrees at 10 bases. J lost 7 bases, V lost 10 bases, and 7 bases had no gene match. CDR3 length: 13 amino acids. Germline V gives CDR1 ENHRY, CDR2 SYGVKD. In DNA, the CDR3 is TGTGCCACCGGGACAGGGGAGAGGAATGAGCAGTTCTTC. Translation gives CATGTGERNEQFF.

Ten or more counts support this clonotype. The rearrangement joins TRBV12-3 or TRBV12-4 to TRBJ1-1; D call uncertain. Trimming removed 5 bases at V and 4 bases at J, with 11 bases between. The CDR3 is made up of 13 amino acids. CDR3 in DNA: TGTGCCAGCAGTCCCCGGATGGCCACTGAAGCTTTCTTT. Translated: CASSPRMATEAFF.

The chain has TRBV5-1 and TRBJ2-1, with D possibly matching TRBD2 (7 bases). The CDR3 loop spans 16 amino acids. V lost 2 bases and J 2 bases, leaving 14 bases between the germline ends. Germline CDR1 is SGHRS and CDR2 is YFSETQ. The CDR3 protein is CASSFLAGATYNEQFF. CDR3 coding DNA: TGCGCCAGCAGCTTTCTGGCGGGGGCGACCTACAATGAGCAGTTCTTC.

The chain is built from TRBV7-2 and TRBJ1-2; 9 bases map to TRBD1. V was pared by 7 bases and J by 8 bases, with 11 bases of the junction left unmatched. Germline V gene sequence: CDR1 SGHTA, CDR2 FQGNSA. CDR3 length equals 14 residues. The CDR3 DNA reads as TGTGCCAGCAACTTCGGCCGGACAGGGGTCGGCTACACCTTC. It yields the protein CASNFGRTGVGYTF. Complete variable domain (other parts from reference TRBV7-2 and TRBJ1-2): GAGVSQSPSNKVTEKGKDVELRCDPISGHTALYWYRQSLGQGLEFLIYFQGNSAPDKSGLPSDRFSAERTGGSVSTLTIQRTQQEDSAVYLCASNFGRTGVGYTFGSGTRLTVV.

This chain joins TRBV29-1 and TRBJ2-5; perhaps TRBD2 as D (5 bases). Germline assignment: CDR1 SQVTM and CDR2 ANQGSEA. The CDR3 extends over 12 amino acids. Trimming removed 4 bases at V and 3 bases at J, with 9 bases between. In DNA form, the CDR3 reads TGCAGCGTTGGGACTCTCGAAGAGACCCAGTACTTC. It codes for CSVGTLEETQYF.

The rearrangement uses TRBV5-1 and TRBJ1-1; D remains unclear. This CDR3 is built from 14 residues. Trimming pared 4 bases from V and 1 base from J, leaving 11 bases between. Germline V gene lookup returns CDR1 SGHRS and CDR2 YFSETQ. CDR3 DNA sequence: TGCGCCAGCAGCATGCGACAAGCGAACACTGAAGCTTTCTTT. It codes for CASSMRQANTEAFF.

The genes are TRBV5-1 and TRBJ1-6; no clear D gene. Germline V CDR1 and CDR2: SGHRS, YFSETQ. The CDR3 runs to 12 residues. Trimming left V 5 bases short and J 5 bases short, with 5 bases between. CDR3 sequence reads: CASRADNSPLHF. For the CDR3, the DNA is TGCGCCAGCAGGGCCGATAATTCACCCCTCCACTTT.

V usage is TRBV7-6 and J usage is TRBJ2-7; 14 nucleotides line up with TRBD2. Trimming at V came to 5 bases and at J to 2 bases, leaving 5 bases not matched to a gene. The CDR3 is made up of 16 amino acids. CDR1 is SGHVS, CDR2 FNYEAQ, per germline. The CDR3, as DNA: TGTGCCAGCAGCAGTGGGACTAGCGGGGGAGCCTACGAGCAGTACTTC. Amino acid sequence: CASSSGTSGGAYEQYF.

This chain links TRBV11-3 with TRBJ2-2; 8 bases align to TRBD2. J gave up 0 bases and V 5 bases, and 2 bases lay outside the gene matches. In germline, CDR1 is SGHNT, CDR2 YENEEA. The CDR3 has 15 amino acids. The CDR3 here is CASSLSGTNTGELFF. The CDR3 region has the DNA TGTGCCAGCAGCCTTAGCGGGACGAACACCGGGGAGCTGTTTTTT. Full variable domain (remainder filled in from reference TRBV11-3 and TRBJ2-2): EAGVVQSPRYKIIEKKQPVAFWCNPISGHNTLYWYLQNLGQGPELLIRYENEEAVDDSQLPKDRFSAERLKGVDSTLKIQPAELGDSAVYLCASSLSGTNTGELFFGEGSRLTVL.

CDR3 amino acids: CASSPDISSGNTIYF. In DNA form, the CDR3 reads TGTGCCAGCAGCCCCGACATCTCCTCTGGAAACACCATATATTTT. V and J are TRBV7-2 and TRBJ1-3, with D unclear. Germline assignment: CDR1 SGHTA and CDR2 FQGNSA. The CDR3 length is 15 residues. V dropped 5 bases and J dropped 0 bases, with 11 bases sitting between them.

The sample holds one count of this clonotype. The chain employs TRBV12-3 or TRBV12-4 and TRBJ2-5; D remains ambiguous. V dropped 3 bases and J dropped 2 bases, with 4 bases sitting between them. The CDR3 length is 12 residues. Here the CDR3 reads CASSFWQETQYF. The CDR3 DNA reads as TGTGCCAGCAGTTTTTGGCAAGAGACCCAGTACTTC.

This clonotype was found many times. V usage is TRBV3-1 and J usage is TRBJ2-5; D might be TRBD1 (6 bases). The CDR3 spans 15 residues. Trimming left V 4 bases short and J 4 bases short, with 16 bases between. CDR1 is LGHDT and CDR2 is YNNKEL in the germline V gene (reference sequence). CDR3 residues: CASSPPRTARETQYF. CDR3 DNA sequence: TGTGCCAGCAGCCCTCCCCGGACAGCGAGAGAGACCCAGTACTTC.

This chain connects TRBV14 to TRBJ2-3; D gene ambiguous. From germline, CDR1 is SGHDN and CDR2 FVKESK. The CDR3 runs 11 residues. V was trimmed by 4 bases and J by 8 bases, leaving 7 bases between them. Here the CDR3 reads CASSLWGTQYF. The CDR3 region has the DNA TGTGCCAGCAGCCTCTGGGGTACGCAGTATTTT.

The chain joins TRBV20-1 to TRBJ1-2, with D hard to call. CDR1 and CDR2 from the germline V gene are DFQATT and SNEGSKA (reference sequence). The V and J ends lost 6 bases and 4 bases respectively, with 15 bases between them. The CDR3 sequence is 13 residues long. The CDR3 here is CSALIGGPYGYTF. The CDR3 DNA reads as TGCAGTGCGCTCATAGGAGGTCCCTATGGCTACACCTTC.

This clonotype has only a few counts. The chain has TRBV29-1 and TRBJ2-1; no firm D call. The CDR3 contains 11 residues. CDR1 and CDR2 (germline): SQVTM, ANQGSEA. Trimming cost V 0 bases and J 15 bases, with 12 bases left between them. The CDR3 protein is CSVEDAQPRFF. Written as DNA, the CDR3 is TGCAGCGTTGAAGACGCTCAGCCACGGTTCTTC.

This clonotype was seen at least ten times. The CDR3 coding sequence is TGTGCCATCAGTGAGTCAGCCTACGAGCAGTACTTC. It translates to CAISESAYEQYF. The rearrangement uses TRBV10-3 and TRBJ2-7; D is uncertain. Trimming removed 0 bases from V and 2 bases from J, with 2 bases in between. The length of the CDR3 is 12 residues. Germline CDR1 reads ENHRY; CDR2 reads SYGVKD.

This clonotype was found many times. V gene TRBV18 combines with J gene TRBJ2-1; 10 bases map to TRBD2. V was clipped by 3 bases and J by 4 bases; unmatched bases: 3. Germline V CDR1 and CDR2: KGHSH, LQKENI. The CDR3 covers 15 residues. The CDR3 spells CASSPLAGAYNEQFF. DNA for the CDR3: TGTGCCAGCTCACCTCTAGCGGGAGCGTACAATGAGCAGTTCTTC.